The subject of this entry is one T cell receptor beta chain. Antigen: not known. A marrow graft followed busulfan-fludarabine conditioning, with cyclophosphamide on days +3 and +4. The sample comes from a study of T cells after posttransplantation cyclophosphamide. Notes on the study in general: TRB clonality was highly associated with recipient CMV seropositivity and reactivation.

Assay: immunoSEQ multiplex PCR; the TCRdb copy retains only in-frame clones and omits some. The sample consists of tens of thousands of clones, roughly 78% of them appearing once. Germline loops: CDR1 LGHNA, CDR2 YSLEER. CDR3 length: 14 amino acids. Between the trimmed V and J ends, which lost 1 base and 6 bases, there was a span of 13 bases. The material sequenced was CD4+ T cells sorted from blood, taken 1903 days after a stem cell transplant with posttransplant cyclophosphamide. This clonotype originated in a female patient in her forties who received an allogeneic stem cell transplant from a related donor, was CMV-positive, and had no GVHD. Some of these T cells may belong to the graft donor. The chain recombines TRBV4-3 with TRBJ2-7; no firm D call. CDR3 coding DNA: TGCGCCAGCAGCCAAGTTAGTCCGCAAAGCGAGCAGTACTTC. Amino acids: CASSQVSPQSEQYF.